Listed below are T cell receptor beta chains from one sample, sequenced in a study of control samples from healthy donors and cancer patients. TCRdb's table, derived via immunoSEQ multiplex PCR, lists solely in-frame clones and lacks some. The sample carries about 180,000 clones, 85% to 90% recorded once. The specimen sequenced was blood. The receptors originated from a woman aged 45 to 65 in good health. CDR3s include the opening cysteine and the closing phenylalanine or tryptophan. A D gene is named only where the DNA matches it firmly. Size is omitted from some rows. Given values are once, few, many or a class for expanded clones.

>TRBV28|TRBJ2-7|14|TRBD1|NA
CASSAGTGTHEQYF
TGTGCCAGCAGTGCTGGGACAGGGACCCACGAGCAGTACTTC
>TRBV5-6|TRBJ1-4|14|NA|NA
CASSRIATNEKLFF
TGTGCCAGCAGTCGGATTGCAACTAATGAAAAACTGTTTTTT
>TRBV7-9|TRBJ2-7|16|NA|once
CASSLGAQGSKGEQYF
TGTGCCAGCAGCTTAGGGGCCCAGGGATCAAAAGGCGAGCAGTACTTC
>TRBV7-3|TRBJ1-1|14|NA|NA
CASSERQVSTEAFF
TGTGCCAGCAGCGAAAGACAGGTCAGCACTGAAGCTTTCTTT
>TRBV7-2|TRBJ1-1|15|NA|NA
CASSLEGAPYTEAFF
TGTGCCAGCAGCCTTGAGGGCGCGCCTTACACTGAAGCTTTCTTT
>TRBV5-6|TRBJ1-6|17|TRBD1|NA
CASSGTAPHSYNSPLHF
TGTGCCAGCAGTGGGACAGCCCCTCACTCCTATAATTCACCCCTCCACTTT
>TRBV9|TRBJ2-2|13|NA|NA
CASSPFGGRELFF
TGTGCCAGCAGCCCTTTCGGGGGGCGGGAGCTGTTTTTT
>TRBV18|TRBJ1-2|15|NA|NA
CASSPRDRAGYGYTF
TGTGCCAGCTCACCACGTGATCGGGCAGGCTATGGCTACACCTTC
>TRBV6-5|TRBJ1-3|16|NA|NA
CASSYSRRGTGNTIYF
TGTGCCAGCAGTTACTCGAGAAGGGGGACTGGAAACACCATATATTTT
>TRBV9|TRBJ1-4|14|NA|NA
CASSVASNGEKLFF
TGTGCCAGCAGCGTAGCCTCTAATGGTGAAAAACTGTTTTTT
>TRBV29-1|TRBJ2-7|12|TRBD1|NA
CSVRTGPYEQYF
TGCAGCGTCAGGACAGGGCCCTACGAGCAGTACTTC
>TRBV2|TRBJ1-1|12|NA|NA
CASSGQGTEAFF
TGTGCCAGCAGTGGCCAGGGAACTGAAGCTTTCTTT
>TRBV6-6|TRBJ1-2|13|NA|NA
CASSPRQGSGYTF
TGTGCCAGCAGTCCGCGCCAGGGTTCTGGCTACACCTTC
>TRBV27|TRBJ2-2|14|NA|NA
CASSPRNPTGELFF
TGTGCCAGCAGCCCCAGAAACCCCACCGGGGAGCTGTTTTTT
>TRBV5-4|TRBJ2-2|16|TRBD1|NA
CASSPSLTGDAGELFF
TGTGCCAGCAGCCCGAGTTTGACAGGGGACGCCGGGGAGCTGTTTTTT
>TRBV19|TRBJ1-4|14|NA|NA
CASSIDSLIGKLFF
TGTGCCAGTAGTATCGACAGCTTAATAGGGAAACTGTTTTTT
>TRBV5-1|TRBJ2-4|14|TRBD1|NA
CASSLATGENIQYF
TGCGCCAGCAGCTTGGCCACAGGGGAAAACATTCAGTACTTC
>TRBV4-3|TRBJ1-5|13|NA|NA
CASSQDQGYSQHF
TGCGCCAGCAGCCAAGATCAGGGATACAGTCAGCATTTT
>TRBV15|TRBJ1-1|16|NA|NA
CATSRAYRVRSSEAFF
TGTGCCACCAGCAGAGCCTACAGGGTGCGTAGCTCTGAAGCTTTCTTT
>TRBV9|TRBJ2-1|17|NA|NA
CASSVMASELSYNEQFF
TGTGCCAGCAGCGTAATGGCTAGTGAGCTCTCCTACAATGAGCAGTTCTTC